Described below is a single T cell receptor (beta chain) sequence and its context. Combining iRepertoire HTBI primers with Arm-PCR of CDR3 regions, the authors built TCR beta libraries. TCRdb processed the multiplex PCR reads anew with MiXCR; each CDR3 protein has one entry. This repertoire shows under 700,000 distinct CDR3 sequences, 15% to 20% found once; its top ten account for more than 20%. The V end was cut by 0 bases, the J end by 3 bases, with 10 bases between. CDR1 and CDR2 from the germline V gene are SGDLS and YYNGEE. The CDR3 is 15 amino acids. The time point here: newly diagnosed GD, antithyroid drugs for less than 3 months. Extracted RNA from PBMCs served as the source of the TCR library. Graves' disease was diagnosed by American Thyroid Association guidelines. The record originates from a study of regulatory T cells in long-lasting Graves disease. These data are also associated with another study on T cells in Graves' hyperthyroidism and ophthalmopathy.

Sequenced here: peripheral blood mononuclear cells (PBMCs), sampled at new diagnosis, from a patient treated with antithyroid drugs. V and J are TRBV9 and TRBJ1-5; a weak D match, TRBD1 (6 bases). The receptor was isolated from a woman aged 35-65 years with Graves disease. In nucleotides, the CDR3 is TGTGCCAGCAGCGTAGAGGGGGACACCAATCAGCCCCAGCATTTT. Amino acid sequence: CASSVEGDTNQPQHF. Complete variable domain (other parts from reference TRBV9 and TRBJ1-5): DSGVTQTPKHLITATGQRVTLRCSPRSGDLSVYWYQQSLDQGLQFLIQYYNGEERAKGNILERFSAQQFPDLHSELNLSSLELGDSALYFCASSVEGDTNQPQHFGDGTRLSIL.